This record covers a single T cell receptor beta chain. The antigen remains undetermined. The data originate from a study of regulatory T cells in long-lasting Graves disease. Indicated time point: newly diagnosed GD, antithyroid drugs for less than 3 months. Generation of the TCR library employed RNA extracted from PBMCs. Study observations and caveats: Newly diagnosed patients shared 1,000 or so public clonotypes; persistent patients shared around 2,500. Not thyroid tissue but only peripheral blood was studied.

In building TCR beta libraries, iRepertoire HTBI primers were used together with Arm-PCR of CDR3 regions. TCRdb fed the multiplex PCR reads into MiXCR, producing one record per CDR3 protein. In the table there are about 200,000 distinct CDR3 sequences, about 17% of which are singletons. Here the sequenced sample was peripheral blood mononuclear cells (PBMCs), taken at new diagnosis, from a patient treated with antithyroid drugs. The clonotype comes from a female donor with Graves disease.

The CDR3 nucleotides are TGTGCCAGCCGGGACAGAAATAATAACTATGGCTACACTGAAGCTTTCTTT. It yields the protein CASRDRNNNYGYTEAFF. The chain couples TRBV19 to TRBJ1-1; 7 bases agree with TRBD1. V trimming: 9 bases; J trimming: 3 bases; junction bases outside the gene matches: 19. CDR1 LNHDA and CDR2 SQIVND come from the germline V gene (reference sequence). CDR3 size: 17 residues.